The text below deals with one T cell receptor (beta chain). The antigen is unknown. CDR3 length: 12 residues. The germline V gene has CDR1 KGHSH and CDR2 LQKENI. Trimming removed 6 bases from V and 4 bases from J, with 7 bases in between. The sample is drawn from a study of blood T cells in healthy people across ages. General study findings and limits: It was held that the diversity estimates obtained from one million T cells were underestimates. Long-lived and aged donors differed, with more naive CD4+ cells and higher diversity in the long-lived.

A sample-barcoded 5' primer and a J-beta primer mix were used in a second PCR of about 7 to 12 cycles. All samples gave at least 2.5 million CDR3-containing paired-end reads. MiXCR, run by TCRdb on the 5' RACE reads, gives a single entry per CDR3 protein. This repertoire shows around 1,600,000 distinct CDR3 sequences, approximately 39% found once; its top ten account for over 3.5%. This receptor was taken from a young woman in good health. This sequence joins TRBV18 and TRBJ1-3; the D is unclear. Sequenced material: blood. CDR3 residues: CASSEQGNTIYF. In nucleotides, the CDR3 is TGTGCCAGCTCGGAACAGGGAAACACCATATATTTT.